These 26 T cell receptor beta chains came from one sample sequenced in a study of graft-versus-host responses after intestinal transplantation. Method: immunoSEQ multiplex PCR; TCRdb's copy keeps in-frame clones and lacks some. The sample includes about 14,000 clones, roughly two fifths of them seen just once. Sequenced material: alloreactive CD4+ T cells from a mixed lymphocyte reaction culture, taken before intestinal transplant. Stated subset: CFSE-low proliferating T cells sorted from roughly 6-day pre-transplant mixed lymphocyte reaction (GvH or HvG direction). Receptors originate from a human patient who received an intestinal transplant.

This clone was recorded only once. Within the sample, other DNA sequences also encode this same CDR3. This rearrangement joins TRBV5-1 to TRBJ2-3, with D perhaps TRBD1 (5 bases). The CDR3 consists of 13 residues. Germline V gene lookup returns CDR1 SGHRS and CDR2 YFSETQ. Trimming removed 3 bases at V and 4 bases at J, with 9 bases between. In DNA, the CDR3 is TGCGCCAGCAGCTCGCAGGGTCCAGATACGCAGTATTTT. Its translation: CASSSQGPDTQYF.

This clone was recorded a few times. The rearrangement links TRBV2 to TRBJ1-1; maybe TRBD1 (5 bases). Deletions cut 6 bases from V and 0 bases from J, with 8 bases between. This CDR3 is built from 13 residues. CDR1 SNHLY and CDR2 FYNNEI come from the germline V gene. The CDR3 region is CASRKGLNTEAFF. CDR3 in DNA: TGTGCCAGCAGGAAGGGGTTGAACACTGAAGCTTTCTTT.

The chain carries TRBV7-7 and TRBJ2-5, with 8 bases fitting TRBD2. This CDR3 is built from 16 residues. J was trimmed by 5 bases and V by 1 base; bases with no gene match: 9. Germline V gives CDR1 SSHAT, CDR2 FNYEAQ (reference sequence). The CDR3 here is CASSLGLGAGDETQYF. In nucleotides, the CDR3 is TGTGCCAGCAGCTTAGGATTAGGAGCGGGGGATGAGACCCAGTACTTC.

The chain employs TRBV7-2 and TRBJ1-1, with 10 bases fitting TRBD1. CDR1 is SGHTA, CDR2 FQGNSA, per germline. J gave up 11 bases and V 5 bases, and 8 bases lay outside the gene matches. The CDR3 totals 13 residues. DNA for the CDR3: TGTGCCAGCAGCCAAAACGGACAGGGGGTGGCTTTCTTT. This sequence encodes CASSQNGQGVAFF.

This clone was observed a handful of times. In DNA, the CDR3 is TGTGCCAGCAGCTTGGTTGGGGGGGCGGAGTATTTT. Amino acids: CASSLVGGAEYF. This chain links TRBV5-6 with TRBJ2-3, with D perhaps TRBD2 (7 bases). The CDR3 is made up of 12 amino acids. V shed 0 bases and J shed 13 bases, with 12 bases lying between them. The germline V gene has CDR1 SGHDT and CDR2 YYEEEE.

This clone has more than one count but fewer than ten. The chain has TRBV6-5 and TRBJ2-7; 7 bases agree with TRBD1. Germline values: CDR1 MNHEY, CDR2 SVGAGI. CDR3 length equals 13 residues. After removal of 5 bases from V and 1 base from J, the junction contained 2 bases not matched to a gene. The CDR3 region is CASSPTGSYEQYF. CDR3 DNA sequence: TGTGCCAGCAGTCCGACAGGGTCCTACGAGCAGTACTTC.

In its sample, this clone ranks as medium-sized (0.01 to 0.1%). The genes are TRBV10-3 and TRBJ1-6; D is ambiguous. Per the germline V gene, CDR1 is ENHRY and CDR2 is SYGVKD. Trimming removed 10 bases from V and 9 bases from J, with 10 bases in between. The CDR3 consists of 11 residues. The CDR3 DNA sequence: TGTGCCACCTCGGGTGGTTCACCCCTCCACTTT. Residues: CATSGGSPLHF.

CDR3: CASSPGAGVAQEQYF. The CDR3 DNA reads as TGTGCCAGCTCACCAGGGGCAGGGGTGGCGCAGGAGCAGTACTTC. The chain uses TRBV18 and TRBJ2-7, with a tentative D call TRBD1 (6 bases). The CDR3 length is 15 residues. Between the trimmed V and J ends, which lost 2 bases and 7 bases, there was a span of 18 bases. Germline CDR1 KGHSH, CDR2 LQKENI.

The chain couples TRBV29-1 to TRBJ1-2, with a possible D match to TRBD1 (5 bases). The CDR3 runs 13 residues. Germline-derived CDR1 and CDR2 are SQVTM and ANQGSEA. V was shortened by 5 bases and J by 4 bases, with 14 bases between the two germline ends. The CDR3 here is CSVNSGFSYGYTF. The CDR3 region has the DNA TGCAGCGTTAATTCAGGGTTTAGCTATGGCTACACCTTC.

This clone was recorded a few times. The chain employs TRBV7-2 and TRBJ1-2; 7 bases match TRBD1. CDR1 is SGHTA, CDR2 FQGNSA, per germline. V dropped 1 base and J dropped 5; count of bases not matched to a gene: 13. The CDR3 loop spans 17 amino acids. The CDR3 DNA sequence: TGTGCCAGCAGCTTAGGGGGACCGGGACAGCCGAAGTATGGCTACACCTTC. It encodes CASSLGGPGQPKYGYTF.

The V call is TRBV7-2, the J call TRBJ1-1; 8 positions agree with TRBD1. The trim removed 3 bases at V and 6 bases at J, leaving 6 bases unmatched. The CDR3 is 14 amino acids. Germline V gene sequence: CDR1 SGHTA, CDR2 FQGNSA. The CDR3 sequence: CASSFTGGGAEAFF. The CDR3 nucleotides read TGTGCCAGCAGCTTTACAGGGGGAGGGGCTGAAGCTTTCTTT.

This clone was picked up a small number of times. The chain carries TRBV5-1 and TRBJ2-3; a weak D match, TRBD1 (7 bases). The germline V gene has CDR1 SGHRS and CDR2 YFSETQ. This CDR3 region has 16 residues. V dropped 3 bases and J dropped 2 bases, with 16 bases sitting between them. The CDR3 spells CASSSLRGTDTDTQYF. CDR3 nucleotide sequence: TGCGCCAGCAGCTCCCTCCGCGGGACAGACACAGATACGCAGTATTTT.

This clone was found a few times. The V call is TRBV10-3, the J call TRBJ2-5; a possible D gene is TRBD2 (6 bases). The germline V gene has CDR1 ENHRY and CDR2 SYGVKD. The CDR3 is made up of 13 amino acids. The V and J ends lost 6 bases and 5 bases respectively, with 13 bases between them. The CDR3 DNA reads TGTGCCATCAGCGGCGGGGCAGGGGAGACCCAGTACTTC. Its protein product is CAISGGAGETQYF.

V and J are TRBV29-1 and TRBJ2-1, with TRBD1 matching 9 bases. The CDR3 length is 18 residues. Germline trimming cut 5 bases from V and 2 bases from J; bases unmatched to any gene: 16. CDR1 and CDR2 (germline): SQVTM, ANQGSEA. The CDR3 protein is CSVTTGTGLLGAYNEQFF. The CDR3 DNA follows: TGCAGCGTTACAACCGGGACAGGGCTGCTCGGGGCCTACAATGAGCAGTTCTTC.

V gene TRBV30 combines with J gene TRBJ2-3; 11 bases fit TRBD2. The CDR3 runs 16 residues. In germline, CDR1 is GTSNPN, CDR2 SVGIG (reference sequence). With V trimmed by 0 bases and J by 3 bases, 5 bases remained unmatched. In DNA form, the CDR3 reads TGTGCCTGGAGTGTCTCGAGGACTAGCGGGACAGATACGCAGTATTTT. Protein product: CAWSVSRTSGTDTQYF.

The chain links TRBV7-2 to TRBJ2-2; 12 nucleotides match TRBD2. Germline V gene sequence: CDR1 SGHTA, CDR2 FQGNSA. The ends lost 5 bases at V and 5 bases at J; junction bases unmatched: 6. CDR3 size: 16 residues. The CDR3 sequence: CASSPAGTSGTGELFF. Here the CDR3 DNA reads TGTGCCAGCAGCCCGGCCGGGACTAGCGGGACCGGGGAGCTGTTTTTT.

In this sample, this clone turned up a few times. The chain is built from TRBV27 and TRBJ1-1; 9 bases fit TRBD1. CDR3 size: 17 residues. V lost 1 base, J lost 5 bases, and 11 bases stayed unmatched. Per germline, CDR1 MNHEY and CDR2 SMNVEV (reference sequence). As DNA, the CDR3 is TGTGCCAGCAGTTTATATTTGGACAGGGGATTTCGGACTGAAGCTTTCTTT. Translated, it gives CASSLYLDRGFRTEAFF.

The V gene is TRBV18, the J gene TRBJ2-2; TRBD1 agrees at 7 bases. The V gene end was trimmed by 4 bases and the J gene end by 3 bases; junction bases not matched to a gene: 5. Germline lookup yields CDR1 KGHSH and CDR2 LQKENI. The CDR3 totals 15 residues. The DNA for the CDR3 is TGTGCCAGCTCACAGGGGGCCTCGGACACCGGGGAGCTGTTTTTT. Protein: CASSQGASDTGELFF.

This clone was found a few times. The rearrangement uses TRBV6-6 and TRBJ1-5, with D perhaps matching TRBD1 (5 bases). The V end was cut by 5 bases, the J end by 2 bases, with 13 bases between. Germline-derived CDR1 and CDR2 are MNHNY and SVGAGI (reference sequence). CDR3 length: 15 residues. The CDR3 nucleotides are TGTGCCAGCAGTCTGACAGTTCAAGGCAATCAGCCCCAGCATTTT. Translated: CASSLTVQGNQPQHF.

The rearrangement joins TRBV2 to TRBJ2-2; D is uncertain. The length of the CDR3 is 15 residues. Germline V gives CDR1 SNHLY, CDR2 FYNNEI. The ends were cut back, 2 bases at V and 4 bases at J, with 11 bases in the middle. The CDR3 DNA is TGTGCCAGCAGTGAAAACAGTCCTATCACCGGGGAGCTGTTTTTT. Its protein product is CASSENSPITGELFF.

In this sample, this clone turned up a few times. This chain connects TRBV30 to TRBJ1-1, with D perhaps TRBD1 (5 bases). The CDR3 is made up of 14 amino acids. Trimming stripped 1 base from V and 3 bases from J, with 12 bases between. Germline values: CDR1 GTSNPN, CDR2 SVGIG (reference sequence). Here the CDR3 reads CAWSAVGGDTEAFF. The CDR3 nucleotides are TGTGCCTGGAGTGCCGTGGGGGGGGACACTGAAGCTTTCTTT.

Turning to this clone: In the same sample, other DNA sequences code for this CDR3. The gene calls are TRBV2 and TRBJ1-1; a weak D match, TRBD1 (5 bases). The CDR3 has 13 residues. Germline V CDR1 and CDR2: SNHLY, FYNNEI. V was pared by 5 bases and J by 1 base, with 8 bases between. The CDR3 DNA is TGTGCCAGCAGTCGTCAGGGGAACACTGAAGCTTTCTTT. Amino acid sequence: CASSRQGNTEAFF.

This clone came up a few times. The chain recombines TRBV6-5 with TRBJ1-1; no clear D gene. Germline V lookup: CDR1 MNHEY, CDR2 SVGAGI. The CDR3 spans 14 residues. V shed 4 bases and J shed 0 bases, with 9 bases lying between them. The CDR3 region is CASSLGNMNTEAFF. The CDR3 DNA is TGTGCCAGCAGTTTGGGCAATATGAACACTGAAGCTTTCTTT.

This clone turned up a few times. The chain links TRBV4-3 to TRBJ1-3, with no clear D. V was shortened by 2 bases and J by 4 bases, with 18 bases between the two germline ends. Germline V lookup: CDR1 LGHNA, CDR2 YSLEER. The CDR3 covers 17 residues. CDR3 loop: CASSQSVVASKGNTIYF. The DNA for the CDR3 is TGCGCCAGCAGCCAATCGGTTGTCGCCTCTAAAGGAAACACCATATATTTT.

There are a few counts of this clone. The chain employs TRBV7-9 and TRBJ2-1; 10 bases are a match to TRBD1. CDR1 and CDR2 from the germline V gene are SEHNR and FQNEAQ (reference sequence). The CDR3 consists of 14 residues. J lost 8 bases, V lost 5 bases, and 6 bases had no gene match. The CDR3 spells CASSPWDRGYEQFF. As DNA, the CDR3 is TGTGCCAGCAGCCCATGGGACAGGGGCTATGAGCAGTTCTTC.

This chain connects TRBV4-3 to TRBJ1-5; TRBD1 is a possible D gene (5 bases). Germline-derived CDR1 and CDR2 are LGHNA and YSLEER. The CDR3 sequence is 16 residues long. V shed 0 bases and J shed 6 bases, with 15 bases lying between them. The CDR3 sequence: CASSQDTIREGQPQHF. DNA for the CDR3: TGCGCCAGCAGCCAAGATACCATCAGGGAGGGTCAGCCCCAGCATTTT.